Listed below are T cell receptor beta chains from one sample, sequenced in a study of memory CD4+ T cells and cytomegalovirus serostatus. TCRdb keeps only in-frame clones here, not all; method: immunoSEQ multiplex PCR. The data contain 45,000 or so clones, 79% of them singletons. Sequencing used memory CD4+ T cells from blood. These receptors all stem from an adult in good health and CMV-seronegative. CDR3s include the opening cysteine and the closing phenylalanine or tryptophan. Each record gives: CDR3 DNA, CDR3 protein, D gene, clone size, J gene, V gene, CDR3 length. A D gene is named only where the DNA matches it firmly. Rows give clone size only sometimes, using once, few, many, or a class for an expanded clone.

TGTGCCAGCAGCTTTGCAGGGGGCACTGAAGCTTTCTTT,CASSFAGGTEAFF,TRBD1,NA,TRBJ1-1,TRBV7-8,13
TGTGCCTCTCTCGCCCCAAACTTGGGGTGGTACTTC,CASLAPNLGWYF,NA,NA,TRBJ2-7,TRBV6-5,12
TGTGCCAGCAGCTTGTGGGGGAGGGAAGCTTTCTTT,CASSLWGREAFF,NA,NA,TRBJ1-1,TRBV5-1,12
TGCAGCGGGGGGGTAGGGGTAGGGACTGAAGCTTTCTTT,CSGGVGVGTEAFF,NA,NA,TRBJ1-1,TRBV29-1,13
TGTGCCAGCAGCCAGGGAGTGGCCAACGTCCTGACTTTC,CASSQGVANVLTF,NA,NA,TRBJ2-6,TRBV7-6,13
TGTGCCAGCTACTCCATAAAGGACAGACAATCCTACACCTTC,CASYSIKDRQSYTF,NA,NA,TRBJ1-2,TRBV19,14
TGTGCCAGCAGCCTTTTCGACAGGATGGATGGCTACACCTTC,CASSLFDRMDGYTF,NA,NA,TRBJ1-2,TRBV14,14
TGCAGCGTGACCAGGGGGGAGACTAATGAAAAACTGTTTTTT,CSVTRGETNEKLFF,TRBD1,NA,TRBJ1-4,TRBV29-1,14
TGTGCCAGCAGTTACGAGGGGTCTGCCTACAATGAGCAGTTCTTC,CASSYEGSAYNEQFF,NA,few,TRBJ2-1,TRBV6-5,15
TGTGCCAGCACCAGGACTAGCGGGAGCACAGATACGCAGTATTTT,CASTRTSGSTDTQYF,TRBD2,NA,TRBJ2-3,TRBV5-6,15
TGTGCCAGTAGTTTAGACGGTTCCTACGAGCAGTACTTC,CASSLDGSYEQYF,NA,NA,TRBJ2-7,TRBV19,13
TGTGCCAGCTCACCACCCGGCACCCAAGAGACCCAGTACTTC,CASSPPGTQETQYF,NA,few,TRBJ2-5,TRBV18,14
TGTGCCAGCAGCTTAACCGGAGGCCAGGGCGGGGAGCTGTTTTTT,CASSLTGGQGGELFF,NA,few,TRBJ2-2,TRBV7-3,15
TGCGCCAGCAGCTTCTCGGGTCAGGGAGAGACCCAGTACTTC,CASSFSGQGETQYF,NA,NA,TRBJ2-5,TRBV5-1,14
TGTGCCAGCAGAGCGAACAGGGAGCAGTTCTTC,CASRANREQFF,NA,NA,TRBJ2-1,TRBV2,11
TGTGCCAGCAGCACTAGCGGGAGTTTTTACGAGCAGTACTTC,CASSTSGSFYEQYF,TRBD2,NA,TRBJ2-7,TRBV11-3,14
TGTGCCAGCAGTGAGACCAAATTTGGTCACTACGAGCAGTACTTC,CASSETKFGHYEQYF,NA,NA,TRBJ2-7,TRBV6-1,15
TGTGCCAGCAGGGGGGGTCGCACAAACTATGGCTACACCTTC,CASRGGRTNYGYTF,NA,NA,TRBJ1-2,TRBV2,14